Listed here is a single T cell receptor beta chain. The data stem from a study of control samples from healthy donors and cancer patients. The CDR3 contains 13 residues. Trimming stripped 6 bases from V and 8 bases from J, with 16 bases between. Germline loops: CDR1 MNHEY, CDR2 SVGAGI. The table came from immunoSEQ multiplex PCR; TCRdb's copy has only in-frame clones and leaves some out. The sample holds some 130,000 clones; roughly 90% are singletons and the top ten take approximately 2%. Specimen: blood. V and J are TRBV6-5 and TRBJ1-2, with D possibly matching TRBD1 (6 bases). The TCR originated in a woman between 50 and 59 years old in good health. In nucleotides, the CDR3 is TGTGCCAGCAGCCTCATTGAAGGGGGAGGCTACACCTTC. It encodes CASSLIEGGGYTF.